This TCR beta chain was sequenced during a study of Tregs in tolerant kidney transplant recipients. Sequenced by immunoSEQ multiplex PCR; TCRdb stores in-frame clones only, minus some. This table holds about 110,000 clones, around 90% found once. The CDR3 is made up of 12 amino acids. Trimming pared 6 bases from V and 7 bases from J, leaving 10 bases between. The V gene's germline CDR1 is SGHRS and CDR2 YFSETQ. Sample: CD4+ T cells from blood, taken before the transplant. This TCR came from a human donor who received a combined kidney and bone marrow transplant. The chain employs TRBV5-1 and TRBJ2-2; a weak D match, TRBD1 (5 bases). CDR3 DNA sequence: TGCGCCAGCACGCAGGGATTCGGGGAGCTGTTTTTT. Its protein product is CASTQGFGELFF. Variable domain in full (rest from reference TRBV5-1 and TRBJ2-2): KAGVTQTPRYLIKTRGQQVTLSCSPISGHRSVSWYQQTPGQGLQFLFEYFSETQRNKGNFPGRFSGRQFSNSRSEMNVSTLELGDSALYLCASTQGFGELFFGEGSRLTVL.